This T cell receptor (beta chain) was retrieved from a study of post-analysis software for immune sequencing data. Study-level information: Relapsing-remitting, secondary progressive and progressive-relapsing forms of multiple sclerosis all featured among disease courses. Regarding the study as a whole: Relative to controls, patients had 5 or 6 TRBV segments at higher frequency, with TRBV5-6, TRBV5-1 and TRBV20-1 among these.

Regarding this clonotype: Its target is unknown.

The V and J ends lost 3 bases and 0 bases respectively, with 10 bases between them. The V gene's germline CDR1 is SGDLS and CDR2 YYNGEE. CDR3 length: 16 amino acids. Unique molecular identifiers were built into the TCR beta cDNA libraries. TCRdb re-called the PCR reads through MiXCR, storing one row per CDR3 protein. In the table there are about 460,000 distinct CDR3 sequences, around 40% of which are singletons. The receptor comes from a girl under 18 with multiple sclerosis. This sequence joins TRBV9 and TRBJ1-6; D is unclear. The sequenced material came from blood. This CDR3 reads CASSAIGNSYNSPLHF. The DNA for the CDR3 is TGTGCCAGCAGCGCTATCGGGAACTCCTATAATTCACCCCTCCACTTT.